A single sample gave rise to the 8 T cell receptor beta chains below, sequenced in a study of blood T cell repertoires in COVID-19. TCRdb's copy holds only in-frame clones and misses some; the assay was immunoSEQ multiplex PCR. This table has 250,000 or so clones, about 80% appearing once. Sequenced input: peripheral blood. The receptors stem from an elderly man with acute or convalescent COVID-19.

This chain uses TRBV20-1 with TRBJ1-5; TRBD1 matches 7 bases. V was pared by 6 bases and J by 11 bases, with 7 bases of the junction left unmatched. Germline values: CDR1 DFQATT, CDR2 SNEGSKA (reference sequence). This CDR3 is 11 amino acids long. In DNA form, the CDR3 reads TGCAGTGCGAAAGGACAGGTAGCCCAGCATTTT. Translation: CSAKGQVAQHF.

Points on this clone: This same CDR3 is encoded by further DNA sequences in the sample. V gene TRBV12-3 or TRBV12-4 combines with J gene TRBJ2-7; tentative D call: TRBD2 (6 bases). V was cut by 5 bases and J by 7 bases, with 15 bases left in between. The CDR3 has 13 residues. The CDR3 region has the DNA TGTGCCAGCAGTCCGAGTGGGGGGAGGGAGCAGTACTTC. It yields the protein CASSPSGGREQYF.

For the CDR3, the DNA is TGTGCCAGCAGAAAGGGAGTATTCGGGTCTGGGGCCAACGTCCTGACTTTC. Translating gives CASRKGVFGSGANVLTF. The V call is TRBV28, the J call TRBJ2-6; D might be TRBD2 (5 bases). Looked up from germline, CDR1 is MDHEN and CDR2 is SYDVKM. V was cut by 6 bases and J by 1 base, with 16 bases left in between. CDR3 length: 17 residues.

This clone was counted ten times or more. This rearrangement joins TRBV24-1 to TRBJ2-2, with 9 nucleotides matching TRBD1. Germline V gives CDR1 KGHDR, CDR2 SFDVKD. The CDR3 runs 15 residues. The J segment lost 6 bases and the V segment lost 4 bases, leaving 5 bases of the junction unmatched. DNA of the CDR3: TGTGCCACCAGTGAATGGGACAGGGAGTCCGGGGAGCTGTTTTTT. Its protein is CATSEWDRESGELFF.

Comment on this clone: Within the sample, other DNA sequences also encode this same CDR3. J is TRBJ2-7 and V is TRBV5-1; 9 nucleotides agree with TRBD1. This CDR3 contains 14 residues. CDR1 and CDR2 (germline): SGHRS, YFSETQ. V trimming: 3 bases; J trimming: 3 bases; junction bases outside the gene matches: 4. The CDR3 sequence: CASSSGTGSYEQYF. As DNA, the CDR3 is TGCGCCAGCAGCTCCGGGACAGGGAGCTACGAGCAGTACTTC.

The J gene is TRBJ1-1, the V gene TRBV18; D gene uncertain. V lost 3 bases and J 3 bases, leaving 8 bases between the germline ends. Germline V gene data show CDR1 as KGHSH and CDR2 as LQKENI. The CDR3 contains 13 residues. CDR3 residues: CASSPNSYTEAFF. The DNA of the CDR3 is TGTGCCAGCTCACCCAACAGCTACACTGAAGCTTTCTTT. Variable domain in full (rest from reference TRBV18 and TRBJ1-1): NAGVMQNPRHLVRRRGQEARLRCSPMKGHSHVYWYRQLPEEGLKFMVYLQKENIIDESGMPKERFSAEFPKEGPSILRIQQVVRGDSAAYFCASSPNSYTEAFFGQGTRLTVV.

This clone was observed a few times. V gene TRBV5-1 combines with J gene TRBJ1-2; a possible D gene is TRBD1 (5 bases). The V gene lost 0 bases and the J gene lost 3 bases, with 9 bases spanning the gap. Germline CDR1 reads SGHRS; CDR2 reads YFSETQ. This CDR3 has 14 residues. CDR3 residues: CASSLGRVDYGYTF. The CDR3 coding sequence is TGCGCCAGCAGCTTGGGCAGGGTCGACTATGGCTACACCTTC.

V gene TRBV6-5 combines with J gene TRBJ2-1, with TRBD2 matching 8 bases. Trimming removed 2 bases from V and 4 bases from J; junction bases left unmatched: 4. Germline V lookup: CDR1 MNHEY, CDR2 SVGAGI. This CDR3 spans 15 amino acids. CDR3 sequence (DNA): TGTGCCAGCAGTTACGGGGGGACTAGTTACAATGAGCAGTTCTTC. Translation gives CASSYGGTSYNEQFF.